A single T cell receptor beta chain is shown here with its context. The antigen is not known. CDR1 and CDR2 from the germline V gene are LGHDT and YNNKEL (reference sequence). Losses at the gene ends were 0 bases for V and 6 bases for J; bases not matched to a gene: 4. The CDR3 covers 15 residues. The data stem from a study of T cell responses to AZD1222 COVID-19 vaccine. General study points: White British people made up most donors, females outnumbered males, and clonal diversity was possibly underestimated.

This table comes from immunoSEQ multiplex PCR, and its TCRdb copy is limited to in-frame clones, with some not included. The table has 100,000 or so clones, approximately 90% seen once. The specimen was peripheral blood, collected on day 0 of AZD1222 vaccination. This clonotype was sampled from an adult in good health. The chain carries TRBV3-1 (or the pseudogene TRBV3-2) and TRBJ2-2; TRBD2 agrees at 7 bases. The CDR3 reads CASSQDIAGAGELFF. The CDR3 DNA reads TGTGCCAGCAGCCAAGATATAGCGGGCGCCGGGGAGCTGTTTTTT.